This T cell receptor (beta chain) was observed in a study of beta chain features in type 1 diabetes. Germline CDR1 is SGHTA and CDR2 is FQGNSA. The CDR3 has 16 amino acids. V dropped 3 bases and J dropped 1 base, with 14 bases sitting between them. All of the isolated RNA was reverse transcribed, so expressed TCRB transcripts were sequenced. The data were produced by immunoSEQ multiplex PCR, yet TCRdb's version contains in-frame clones alone and is incomplete. The sample lists 200,000 to 300,000 clones, 68% seen once, with approximately 0.05% in the top ten. Sequenced sample: naive CD4+ T cells from blood. The sequence was collected from a man younger than 40 in good health. The chain recombines TRBV7-2 with TRBJ2-3; D call uncertain. CDR3 in DNA: TGTGCCAGCAGCTTGGTTTTCCACGGAGGCACAGATACGCAGTATTTT. It is translated as CASSLVFHGGTDTQYF.